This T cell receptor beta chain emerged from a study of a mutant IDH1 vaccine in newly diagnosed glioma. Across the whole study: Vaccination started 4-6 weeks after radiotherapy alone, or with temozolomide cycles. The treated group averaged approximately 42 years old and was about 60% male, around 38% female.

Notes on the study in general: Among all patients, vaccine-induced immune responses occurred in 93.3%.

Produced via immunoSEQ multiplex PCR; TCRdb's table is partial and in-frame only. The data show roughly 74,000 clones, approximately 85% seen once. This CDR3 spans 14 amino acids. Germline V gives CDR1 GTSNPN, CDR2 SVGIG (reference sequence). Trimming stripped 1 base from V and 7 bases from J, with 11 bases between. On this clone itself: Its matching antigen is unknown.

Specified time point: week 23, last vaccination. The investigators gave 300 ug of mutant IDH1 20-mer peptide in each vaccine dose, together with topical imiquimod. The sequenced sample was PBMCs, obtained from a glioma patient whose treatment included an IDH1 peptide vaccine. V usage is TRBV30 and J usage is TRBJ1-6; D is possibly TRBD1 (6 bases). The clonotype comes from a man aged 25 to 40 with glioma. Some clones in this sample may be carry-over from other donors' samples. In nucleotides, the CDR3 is TGTGCCTGGAGTGAAGGGCAGGGGAATTCACCCCTCCACTTT. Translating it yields CAWSEGQGNSPLHF.